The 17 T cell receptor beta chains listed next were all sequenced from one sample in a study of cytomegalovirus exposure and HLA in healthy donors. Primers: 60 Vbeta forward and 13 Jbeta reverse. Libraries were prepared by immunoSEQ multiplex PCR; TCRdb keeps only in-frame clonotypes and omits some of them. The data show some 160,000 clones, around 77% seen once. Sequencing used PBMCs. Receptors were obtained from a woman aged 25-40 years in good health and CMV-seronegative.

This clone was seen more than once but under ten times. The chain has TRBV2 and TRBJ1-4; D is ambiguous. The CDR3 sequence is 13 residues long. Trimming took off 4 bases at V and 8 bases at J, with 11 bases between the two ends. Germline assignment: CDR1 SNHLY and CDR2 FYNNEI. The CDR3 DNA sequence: TGTGCCAGCAGTGGGGTTCGAGGAGAAAAACTGTTTTTT. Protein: CASSGVRGEKLFF.

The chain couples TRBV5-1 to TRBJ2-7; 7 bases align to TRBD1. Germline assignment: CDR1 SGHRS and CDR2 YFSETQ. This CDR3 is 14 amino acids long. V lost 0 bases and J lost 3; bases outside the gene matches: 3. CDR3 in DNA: TGCGCCAGCAGCTTGGGAGGGGGCGACTACGAGCAGTACTTC. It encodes CASSLGGGDYEQYF.

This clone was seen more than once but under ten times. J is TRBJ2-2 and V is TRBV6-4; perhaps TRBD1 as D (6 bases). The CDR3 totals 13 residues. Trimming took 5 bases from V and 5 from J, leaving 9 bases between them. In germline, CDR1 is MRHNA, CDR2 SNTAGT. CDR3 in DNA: TGTGCCAGCAGTTCAAGGGGGACCGGGGAGCTGTTTTTT. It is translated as CASSSRGTGELFF.

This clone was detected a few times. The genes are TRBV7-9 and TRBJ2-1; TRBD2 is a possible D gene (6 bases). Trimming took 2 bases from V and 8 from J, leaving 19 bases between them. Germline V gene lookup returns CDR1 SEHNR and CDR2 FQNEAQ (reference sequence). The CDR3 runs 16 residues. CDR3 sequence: CASSLRVSGVGHEQFF. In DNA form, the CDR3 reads TGTGCCAGCAGCTTAAGAGTTAGCGGCGTTGGCCATGAGCAGTTCTTC.

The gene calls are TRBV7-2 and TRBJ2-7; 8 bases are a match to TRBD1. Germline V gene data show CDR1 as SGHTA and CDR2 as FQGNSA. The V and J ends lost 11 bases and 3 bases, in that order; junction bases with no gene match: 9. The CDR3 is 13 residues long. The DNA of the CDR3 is TGTGCCGTACAGGGGGGTTCTCTCTACGAGCAGTACTTC. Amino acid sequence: CAVQGGSLYEQYF. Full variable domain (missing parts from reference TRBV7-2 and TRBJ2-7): GAGVSQSPSNKVTEKGKDVELRCDPISGHTALYWYRQSLGQGLEFLIYFQGNSAPDKSGLPSDRFSAERTGGSVSTLTIQRTQQEDSAVYLCAVQGGSLYEQYFGPGTRLTVT.

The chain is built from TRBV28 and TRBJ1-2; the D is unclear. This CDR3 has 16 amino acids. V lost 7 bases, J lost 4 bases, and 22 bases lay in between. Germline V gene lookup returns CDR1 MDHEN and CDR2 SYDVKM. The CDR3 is CASTWTDLRSFYGYTF. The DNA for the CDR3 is TGTGCCAGCACCTGGACGGACTTGCGATCTTTCTATGGCTACACCTTC.

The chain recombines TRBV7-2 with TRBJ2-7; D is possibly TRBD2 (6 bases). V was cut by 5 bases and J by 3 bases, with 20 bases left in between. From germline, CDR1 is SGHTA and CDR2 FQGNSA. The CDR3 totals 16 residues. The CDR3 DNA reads TGTGCCAGCAGCCTGGGCGTTGGGCTAGCGTTCTACGAGCAGTACTTC. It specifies CASSLGVGLAFYEQYF.

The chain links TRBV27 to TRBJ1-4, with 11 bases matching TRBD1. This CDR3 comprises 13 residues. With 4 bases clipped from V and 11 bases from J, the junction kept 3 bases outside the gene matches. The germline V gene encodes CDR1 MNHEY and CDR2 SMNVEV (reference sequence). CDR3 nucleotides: TGTGCCAGCAGTTCCGGGACAGGGGGGAAACTGTTTTTT. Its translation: CASSSGTGGKLFF.

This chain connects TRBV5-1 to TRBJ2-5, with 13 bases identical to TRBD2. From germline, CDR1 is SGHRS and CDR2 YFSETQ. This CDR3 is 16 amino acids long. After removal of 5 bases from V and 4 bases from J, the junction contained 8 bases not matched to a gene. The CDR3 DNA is TGCGCCAGCAGGCCGCCGGGACTAGCGGGGTTAGAGACCCAGTACTTC. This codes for CASRPPGLAGLETQYF.

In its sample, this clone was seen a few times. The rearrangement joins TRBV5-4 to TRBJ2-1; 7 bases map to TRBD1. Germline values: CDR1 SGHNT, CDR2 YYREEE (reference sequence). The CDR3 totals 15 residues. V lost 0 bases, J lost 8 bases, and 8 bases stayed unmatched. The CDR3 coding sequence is TGTGCCAGCAGCTTGGGACAGGGAGATATGCATGAGCAGTTCTTC. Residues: CASSLGQGDMHEQFF.

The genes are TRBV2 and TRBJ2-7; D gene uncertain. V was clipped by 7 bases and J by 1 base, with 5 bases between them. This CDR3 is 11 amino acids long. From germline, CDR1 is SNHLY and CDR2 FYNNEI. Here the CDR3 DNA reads TGTGCCAGCACAGGTTCCTACGAGCAGTACTTC. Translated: CASTGSYEQYF.

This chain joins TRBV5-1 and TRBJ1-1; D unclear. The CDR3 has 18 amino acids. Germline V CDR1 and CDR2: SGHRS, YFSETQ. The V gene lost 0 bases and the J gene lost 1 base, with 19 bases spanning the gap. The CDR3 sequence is CASSLAPLTLRENTEAFF. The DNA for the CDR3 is TGCGCCAGCAGCTTGGCCCCTCTCACCCTCCGGGAGAACACTGAAGCTTTCTTT.

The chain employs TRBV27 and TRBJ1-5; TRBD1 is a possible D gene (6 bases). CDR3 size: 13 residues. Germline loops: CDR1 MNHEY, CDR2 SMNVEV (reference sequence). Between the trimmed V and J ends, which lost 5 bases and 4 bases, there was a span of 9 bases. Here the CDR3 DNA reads TGTGCCAGCAGTAGGACAGTAAATCAGCCCCAGCATTTT. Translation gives CASSRTVNQPQHF.

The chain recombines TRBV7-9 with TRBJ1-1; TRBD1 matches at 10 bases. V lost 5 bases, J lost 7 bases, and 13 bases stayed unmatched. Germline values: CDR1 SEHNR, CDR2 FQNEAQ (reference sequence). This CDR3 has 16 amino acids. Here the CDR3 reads CASSDTDRGNKREAFF. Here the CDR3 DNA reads TGTGCCAGCAGCGACACGGACAGGGGGAACAAACGTGAAGCTTTCTTT.

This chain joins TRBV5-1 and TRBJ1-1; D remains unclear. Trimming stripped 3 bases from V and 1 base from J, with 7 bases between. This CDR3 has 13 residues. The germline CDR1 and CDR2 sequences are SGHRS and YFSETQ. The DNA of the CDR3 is TGCGCCAGCAGCTGGGCACCGAACACTGAAGCTTTCTTT. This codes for CASSWAPNTEAFF.

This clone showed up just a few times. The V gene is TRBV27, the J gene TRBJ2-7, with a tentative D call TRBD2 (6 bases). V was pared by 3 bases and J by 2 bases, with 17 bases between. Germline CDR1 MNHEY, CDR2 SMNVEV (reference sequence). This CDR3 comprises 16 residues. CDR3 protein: CASSFRAGTYTYEQYF. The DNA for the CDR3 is TGTGCCAGCAGTTTTAGAGCCGGGACTTATACCTACGAGCAGTACTTC.

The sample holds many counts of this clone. CDR3 amino acids: CASSQGLFGLAALGTQYF. As DNA, the CDR3 is TGCGCCAGCAGCCAAGGATTGTTCGGACTAGCGGCCCTCGGGACCCAGTACTTC. J is TRBJ2-5 and V is TRBV4-1; 10 bases are a match to TRBD2. The CDR3 contains 18 residues. Per germline, CDR1 MGHRA and CDR2 YSYEKL. Losses at the gene ends were 1 base for V and 7 bases for J; bases not matched to a gene: 15.